Listed below are T cell receptor beta chains from one sample, sequenced in a study of CD8+CD57+ T cells in acquired aplastic anemia. TCRdb re-analysed the reads in MiXCR, keeping a single row per CDR3 protein. This table holds about 20,000 distinct CDR3 sequences, approximately 37% found once. The source material was CD8+CD57+ T cells sorted from PBMCs. The source is a human donor with aplastic anemia. CDR3s include the opening cysteine and the closing phenylalanine or tryptophan. D genes are given only for firm matches. Not every row has a clone size; where given, it reads once, few, many or a size class.

j_gene	abundance	d_gene	v_gene	CDR3aa	CDR3nt
TRBJ2-2	NA	TRBD2	TRBV6-4	CASSDSGSTGELFF	TGTGCCAGCAGTGATAGCGGGAGCACCGGGGAGCTGTTTTTT
TRBJ1-5	NA	TRBD1	TRBV20-1	CSARDPGGAGNQPQHF	TGCAGTGCTAGAGATCCAGGGGGCGCGGGCAACCAGCCCCAGCATTTT
TRBJ1-6	once	TRBD1	TRBV7-2	CASSFGTGLLSSSPLHF	TGTGCCAGCAGCTTCGGGACAGGCCTCCTCTCTAGTTCACCCCTCCACTTT
TRBJ1-5	NA	TRBD1	TRBV7-9	CASSLTGEGQLRHF	TGTGCCAGCAGCTTAACAGGGGAGGGACAGCTCCGGCACTTT
TRBJ2-1	once	NA	TRBV2	CASTPDGVFYNEQFF	TGTGCCAGCACTCCAGACGGGGTATTCTACAATGAGCAGTTCTTC
TRBJ2-7	NA	TRBD2	TRBV29-1	CSGTSGSSYEQYF	TGCAGCGGGACTAGCGGGAGCTCCTACGAGCAGTACTTC
TRBJ2-1	NA	NA	TRBV20-1	CSARDLRRDDDQQFF	TGCAGTGCTAGAGATCTGCGCAGGGACGATGACCAGCAGTTCTTC
TRBJ2-3	few	TRBD2	TRBV4-3	CASSQAGLADTDTQYF	TGCGCCAGCAGCCAAGCGGGACTAGCGGACACAGATACGCAGTATTTT
TRBJ1-1	NA	NA	TRBV19	CASSTHLNTEAFF	TGTGCCAGTAGCACACACCTGAACACTGAAGCTTTCTTT
TRBJ2-1	NA	TRBD2	TRBV5-1	CASTLGLAGYNEQFF	TGCGCCAGCACCCTGGGACTAGCGGGATACAATGAGCAGTTCTTC
TRBJ2-1	many	NA	TRBV10-3	CAIGSGDMRSEQFF	TGTGCCATCGGAAGTGGGGACATGCGGTCGGAGCAGTTCTTC
TRBJ1-1	NA	NA	TRBV10-3	CAISEGTEAFF	TGTGCCATCAGTGAGGGGACTGAAGCTTTCTTT